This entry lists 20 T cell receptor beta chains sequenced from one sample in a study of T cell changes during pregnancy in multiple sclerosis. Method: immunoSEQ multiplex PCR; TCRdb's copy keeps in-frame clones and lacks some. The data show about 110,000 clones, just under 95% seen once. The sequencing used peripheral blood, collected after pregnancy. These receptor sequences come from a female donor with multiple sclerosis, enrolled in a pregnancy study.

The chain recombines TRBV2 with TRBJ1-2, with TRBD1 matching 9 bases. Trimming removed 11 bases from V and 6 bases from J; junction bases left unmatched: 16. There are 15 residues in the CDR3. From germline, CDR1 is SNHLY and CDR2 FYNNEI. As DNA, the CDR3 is TGTGCCTGTACCCGTACCACAGGGGGCGGGGATGGCTACACCTTC. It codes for CACTRTTGGGDGYTF. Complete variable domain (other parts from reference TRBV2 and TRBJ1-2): EPEVTQTPSHQVTQMGQEVILRCVPISNHLYFYWYRQILGQKVEFLVSFYNNEISEKSEIFDDQFSVERPDGSNFTLKIRSTKLEDSAMYFCACTRTTGGGDGYTFGSGTRLTVV.

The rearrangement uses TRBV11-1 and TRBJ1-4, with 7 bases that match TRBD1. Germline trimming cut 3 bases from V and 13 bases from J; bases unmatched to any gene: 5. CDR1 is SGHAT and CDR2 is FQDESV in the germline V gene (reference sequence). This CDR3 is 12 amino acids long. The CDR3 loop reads CASSFQGEGLFF. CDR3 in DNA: TGTGCCAGCAGCTTCCAGGGGGAAGGACTGTTTTTT.

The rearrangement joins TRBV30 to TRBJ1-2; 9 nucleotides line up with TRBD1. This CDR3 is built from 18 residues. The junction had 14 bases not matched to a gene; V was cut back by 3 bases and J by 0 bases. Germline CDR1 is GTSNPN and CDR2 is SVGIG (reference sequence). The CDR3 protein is CAWSEGPGTGNANYGYTF. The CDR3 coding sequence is TGTGCCTGGAGCGAGGGTCCCGGGACAGGGAATGCTAACTATGGCTACACCTTC.

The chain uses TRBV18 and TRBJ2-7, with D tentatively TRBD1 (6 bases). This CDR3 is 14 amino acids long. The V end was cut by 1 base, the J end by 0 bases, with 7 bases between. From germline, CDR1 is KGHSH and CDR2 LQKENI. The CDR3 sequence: CASSPLDSSYEQYF. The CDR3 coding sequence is TGTGCCAGCTCACCACTGGACAGCTCCTACGAGCAGTACTTC.

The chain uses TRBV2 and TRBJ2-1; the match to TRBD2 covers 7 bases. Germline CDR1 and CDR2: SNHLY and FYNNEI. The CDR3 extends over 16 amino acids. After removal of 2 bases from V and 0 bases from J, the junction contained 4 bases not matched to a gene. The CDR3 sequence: CASSELGGSSYNEQFF. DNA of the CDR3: TGTGCCAGCAGTGAATTGGGGGGGAGCTCCTACAATGAGCAGTTCTTC.

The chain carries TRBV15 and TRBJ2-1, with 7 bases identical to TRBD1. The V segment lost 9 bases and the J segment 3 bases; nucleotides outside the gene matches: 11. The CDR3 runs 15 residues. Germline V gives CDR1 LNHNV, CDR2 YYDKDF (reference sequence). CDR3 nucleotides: TGTGCCACGAAAAGAGACAGGGTCGGCTACAATGAGCAGTTCTTC. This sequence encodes CATKRDRVGYNEQFF.

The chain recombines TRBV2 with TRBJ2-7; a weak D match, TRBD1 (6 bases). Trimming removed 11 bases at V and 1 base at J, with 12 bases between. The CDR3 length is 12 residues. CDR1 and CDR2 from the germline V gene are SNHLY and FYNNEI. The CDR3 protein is CASSGVSYEQYF. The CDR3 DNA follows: TGTGCCTCCTCAGGGGTTTCCTACGAGCAGTACTTC.

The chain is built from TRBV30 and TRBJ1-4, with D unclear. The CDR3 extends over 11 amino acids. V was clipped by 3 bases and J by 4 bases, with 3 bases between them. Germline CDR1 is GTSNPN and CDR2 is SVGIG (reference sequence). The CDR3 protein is CAWSSNEKLFF. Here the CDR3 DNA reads TGTGCCTGGAGCAGTAATGAAAAACTGTTTTTT.

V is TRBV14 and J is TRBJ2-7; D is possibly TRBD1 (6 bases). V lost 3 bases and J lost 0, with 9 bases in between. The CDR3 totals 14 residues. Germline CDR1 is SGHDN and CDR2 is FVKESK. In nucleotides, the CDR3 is TGTGCCAGCAGCCAGGGGGCCTCCTCCTACGAGCAGTACTTC. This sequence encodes CASSQGASSYEQYF.

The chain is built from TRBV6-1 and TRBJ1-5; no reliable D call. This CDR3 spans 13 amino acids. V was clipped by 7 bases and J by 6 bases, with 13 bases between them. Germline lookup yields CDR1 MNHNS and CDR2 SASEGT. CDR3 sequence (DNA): TGTGCCAGCACCCTGTCTGGGAGTCAGCCCCAGCATTTT. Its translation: CASTLSGSQPQHF.

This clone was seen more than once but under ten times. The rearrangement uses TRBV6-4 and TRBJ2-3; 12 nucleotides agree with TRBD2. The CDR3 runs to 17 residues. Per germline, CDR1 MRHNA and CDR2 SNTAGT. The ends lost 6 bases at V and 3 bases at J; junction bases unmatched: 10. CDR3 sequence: CASSDSSGGASTDTQYF. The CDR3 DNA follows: TGTGCCAGCAGCGATTCTAGCGGGGGGGCCTCTACAGATACGCAGTATTTT.

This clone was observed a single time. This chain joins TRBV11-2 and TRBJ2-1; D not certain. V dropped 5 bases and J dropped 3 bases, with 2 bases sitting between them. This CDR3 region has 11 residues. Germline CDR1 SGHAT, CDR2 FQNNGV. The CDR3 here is CASSHYNEQFF. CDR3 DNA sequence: TGTGCCAGCAGCCACTACAATGAGCAGTTCTTC. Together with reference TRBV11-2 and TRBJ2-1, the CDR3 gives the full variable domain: EAGVAQSPRYKIIEKRQSVAFWCNPISGHATLYWYQQILGQGPKLLIQFQNNGVVDDSQLPKDRFSAERLKGVDSTLKIQPAKLEDSAVYLCASSHYNEQFFGPGTRLTVL.

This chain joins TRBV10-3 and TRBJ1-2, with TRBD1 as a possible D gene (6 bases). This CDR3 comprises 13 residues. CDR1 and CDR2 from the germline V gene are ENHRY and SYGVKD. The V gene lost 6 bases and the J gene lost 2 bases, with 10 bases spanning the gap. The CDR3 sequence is CAISGDKNYGYTF. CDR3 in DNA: TGTGCCATCAGCGGGGACAAAAACTATGGCTACACCTTC.

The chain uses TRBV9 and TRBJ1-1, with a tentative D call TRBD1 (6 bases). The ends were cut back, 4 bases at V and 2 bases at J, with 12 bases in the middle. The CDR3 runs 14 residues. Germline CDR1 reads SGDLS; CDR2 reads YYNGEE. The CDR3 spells CASSSRGGNTEAFF. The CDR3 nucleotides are TGTGCCAGCAGCTCACGAGGGGGTAACACTGAAGCTTTCTTT.

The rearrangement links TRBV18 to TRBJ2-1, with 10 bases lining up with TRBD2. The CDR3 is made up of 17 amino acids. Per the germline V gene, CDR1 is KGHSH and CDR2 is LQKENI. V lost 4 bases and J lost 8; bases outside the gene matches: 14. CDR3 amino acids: CASSLRLGSGGADEQFF. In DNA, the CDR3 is TGTGCCAGCTCACTCCGACTAGGGAGCGGGGGGGCCGATGAGCAGTTCTTC. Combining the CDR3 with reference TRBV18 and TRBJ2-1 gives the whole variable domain NAGVMQNPRHLVRRRGQEARLRCSPMKGHSHVYWYRQLPEEGLKFMVYLQKENIIDESGMPKERFSAEFPKEGPSILRIQQVVRGDSAAYFCASSLRLGSGGADEQFFGPGTRLTVL.

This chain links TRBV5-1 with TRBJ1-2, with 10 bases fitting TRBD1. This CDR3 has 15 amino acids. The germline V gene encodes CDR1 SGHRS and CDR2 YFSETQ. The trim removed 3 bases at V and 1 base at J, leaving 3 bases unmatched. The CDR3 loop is CASSSGTGVNYGYTF. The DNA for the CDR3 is TGCGCCAGCAGCTCCGGGACAGGGGTTAACTATGGCTACACCTTC.

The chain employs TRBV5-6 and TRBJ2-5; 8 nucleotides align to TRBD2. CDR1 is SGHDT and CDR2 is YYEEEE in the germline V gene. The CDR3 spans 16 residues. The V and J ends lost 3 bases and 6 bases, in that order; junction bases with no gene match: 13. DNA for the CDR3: TGTGCCAGCAGCTCTCCTCGGGGGGGCCGATTGAAGACCCAGTACTTC. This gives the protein CASSSPRGGRLKTQYF.

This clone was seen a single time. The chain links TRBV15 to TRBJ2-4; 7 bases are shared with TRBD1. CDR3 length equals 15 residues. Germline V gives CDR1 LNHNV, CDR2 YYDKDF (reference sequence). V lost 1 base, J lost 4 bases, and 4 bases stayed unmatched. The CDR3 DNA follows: TGTGCCACCAGCAGAGTTCAACAGGGGAAAAACATTCAGTACTTC. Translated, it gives CATSRVQQGKNIQYF.

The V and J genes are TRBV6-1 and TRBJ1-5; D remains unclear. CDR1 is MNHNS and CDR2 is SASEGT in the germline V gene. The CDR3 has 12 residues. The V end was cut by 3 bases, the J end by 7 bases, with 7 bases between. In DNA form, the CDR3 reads TGTGCCAGCAGTGACCCGGGACAGCCCCAGCATTTT. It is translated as CASSDPGQPQHF.

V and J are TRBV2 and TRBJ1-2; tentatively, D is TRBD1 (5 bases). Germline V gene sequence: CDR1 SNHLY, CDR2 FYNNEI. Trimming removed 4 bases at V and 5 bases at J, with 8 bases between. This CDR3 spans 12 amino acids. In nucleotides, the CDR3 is TGTGCCAGCAGTGGCAGGGTTTATGGCTACACCTTC. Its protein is CASSGRVYGYTF. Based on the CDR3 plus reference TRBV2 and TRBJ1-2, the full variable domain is EPEVTQTPSHQVTQMGQEVILRCVPISNHLYFYWYRQILGQKVEFLVSFYNNEISEKSEIFDDQFSVERPDGSNFTLKIRSTKLEDSAMYFCASSGRVYGYTFGSGTRLTVV.